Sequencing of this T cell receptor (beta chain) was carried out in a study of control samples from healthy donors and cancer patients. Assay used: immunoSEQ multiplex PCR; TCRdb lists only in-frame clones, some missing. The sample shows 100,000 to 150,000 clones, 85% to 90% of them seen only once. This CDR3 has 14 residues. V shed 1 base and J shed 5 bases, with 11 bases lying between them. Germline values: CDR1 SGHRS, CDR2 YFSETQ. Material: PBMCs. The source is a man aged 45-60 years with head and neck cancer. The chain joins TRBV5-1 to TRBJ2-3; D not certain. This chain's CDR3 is CASSLQLYQDTQYF. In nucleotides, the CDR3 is TGCGCCAGCAGCTTGCAACTGTATCAAGATACGCAGTATTTT.